This T cell receptor (beta chain) was captured by sequencing in a study of multiple sclerosis patients with progressive multifocal leukoencephalopathy. Overall study results and limits: Lower normalized Shannon entropy suggested reduced TRB diversity in most PML patients. Findings may reflect JC virus infection or just general immunocompromise. No common TRBV or TRBJ usage or pairing appeared at PML.

The CDR3 is 13 amino acids. Trimming took 8 bases from V and 8 from J; bases not matched to a gene: 10. CDR1 and CDR2 (germline): SGHKS, YYEKEE (reference sequence). Concerning this clone: The antigen remains undetermined.

The time point was: before natalizumab initiation. Profiled with immunoSEQ multiplex PCR; TCRdb holds only in-frame clones, not every one. The table includes tens of thousands of clones, nearly 95% detected once. This TCR came from a man under 40 with multiple sclerosis. The rearrangement uses TRBV5-5 and TRBJ1-2, with 9 bases fitting TRBD1. Sequenced sample: PBMCs. The CDR3 region is CASYQDRGPGYTF. The CDR3 DNA reads TGTGCCAGTTACCAGGACAGGGGTCCCGGCTACACCTTC. The full variable domain, completed using reference TRBV5-5 and TRBJ1-2, is DAGVTQSPTHLIKTRGQQVTLRCSPISGHKSVSWYQQVLGQGPQFIFQYYEKEERGRGNFPDRFSARQFPNYSSELNVNALLLGDSALYLCASYQDRGPGYTFGSGTRLTVV.